This passage covers 7 T cell receptor beta chains from one sample sequenced in a study of regulatory T cells in long-lasting Graves disease. Through Arm-PCR of CDR3 regions and iRepertoire HTBI primers, TCR beta libraries were built. TCRdb analysed the multiplex PCR reads with MiXCR anew, one entry per CDR3 protein. In the table there are more than 300,000 distinct CDR3 sequences, around 15% of which are singletons. Time point given: newly diagnosed GD, antithyroid drugs for less than 3 months. From PBMCs, RNA was extracted and then used to make the TCR library. These data were also reused for a study on T cells in Graves' hyperthyroidism and ophthalmopathy.

The material was peripheral blood mononuclear cells (PBMCs), obtained at new diagnosis, from a patient treated with antithyroid drugs. These receptors all come from a woman in her late teens or twenties with Graves disease.

This clonotype was counted ten times or more. V is TRBV5-1 and J is TRBJ2-3; D is unresolved. The CDR3 is 15 amino acids. Trimming removed 7 bases at V and 1 base at J, with 16 bases between. In germline, CDR1 is SGHRS, CDR2 YFSETQ. CDR3 sequence: CASSTVVSGTDTQYF. CDR3 sequence (DNA): TGCGCCAGCTCCACAGTGGTATCTGGCACAGATACGCAGTATTTT.

This clonotype was recorded a few times. This chain joins TRBV5-8 and TRBJ1-2; D is unresolved. Germline loops: CDR1 SGHTS, CDR2 YDEGEE. This CDR3 contains 15 residues. The V end lost 0 bases, the J end lost 2 bases, and 11 bases lay between the germline ends. The CDR3 loop reads CASSLARVGNYGYTF. The CDR3 coding sequence is TGTGCCAGCAGCTTGGCCCGGGTTGGAAACTATGGCTACACCTTC.

The chain employs TRBV25-1 and TRBJ2-2; D gene uncertain. The CDR3 totals 15 residues. Trimming took off 9 bases at V and 0 bases at J, with 14 bases between the two ends. Germline CDR1 MGHDK, CDR2 SYGVNS. CDR3 nucleotide sequence: TGTGCCAGTAGTATCGTCCCAGCGAACACCGGGGAGCTGTTTTTT. As protein: CASSIVPANTGELFF.

This clonotype was observed many times. This chain links TRBV3-1 with TRBJ1-3, with D possibly TRBD1 on 5 matching bases. Germline loops: CDR1 LGHDT, CDR2 YNNKEL (reference sequence). The CDR3 is 14 residues long. Trimming took 1 base from V and 2 from J, leaving 6 bases between them. CDR3 amino acids: CASSQGGAGNTIYF. CDR3 nucleotide sequence: TGTGCCAGCAGCCAAGGGGGCGCTGGAAACACCATATATTTT.

The V call is TRBV5-4, the J call TRBJ1-6; D gene unclear. This CDR3 has 16 residues. V shed 2 bases and J shed 6 bases, with 15 bases lying between them. CDR1 and CDR2 from the germline V gene are SGHNT and YYREEE (reference sequence). The CDR3 DNA is TGTGCCAGCAGCTTAGTTAGAGGTCGGACTAATTCACCCCTCCACTTT. Protein product: CASSLVRGRTNSPLHF.

This clonotype occurred a few times. The CDR3 DNA is TGTGCCACCAGTGCCGGGGCTAGCCTTGAGCAGTTCTTC. Amino acid sequence: CATSAGASLEQFF. The V gene is TRBV24-1, the J gene TRBJ2-1; D is tentatively TRBD1 or TRBD2 (5 bases each). The germline gives CDR1 KGHDR, CDR2 SFDVKD. V was trimmed by 5 bases and J by 9 bases, leaving 13 bases between them. This CDR3 has 13 residues.

This clonotype occurred many times. The rearrangement joins TRBV12-3 or TRBV12-4 to TRBJ2-7, with 10 bases fitting TRBD1. Trimming took 7 bases from V and 4 from J; bases not matched to a gene: 7. CDR3 size: 14 residues. The CDR3 DNA sequence: TGTGCCAGCAAACAGGGACAGGGGACGTACGAGCAGTACTTC. This gives the protein CASKQGQGTYEQYF.